The present entry profiles one T cell receptor (beta chain) with its context. This sample was taken from a study of blood T cell repertoires in COVID-19. Study at large: Samples came from the United States, Italy and Spain, spanning acute and convalescent COVID-19. The analysed material was cDNA or gDNA that came from T cells, B-cell-depleted T cells, or PBMCs.

Original data processing: By means of reference gene primer amplification, nucleated cell counts were estimated. Data came from immunoSEQ multiplex PCR; TCRdb stores just in-frame clones and leaves some out. V, J and clone size derive from that table, while D and trimming were established from the DNA sequence. The sample holds approximately 450,000 clones, 80% to 90% seen once. CDR3 length: 14 amino acids. Germline V gene data show CDR1 as SGHTA and CDR2 as FQGNSA. V shed 4 bases and J 3 bases; nucleotides not matched to a gene: 2. The chain carries TRBV7-2 and TRBJ1-4; 7 positions match TRBD1. This receptor was identified in a man between 25 and 39 years old who had recovered from COVID-19. The sequencing input was PBMCs or T cells enriched from blood (not recorded which). CDR3 amino acids: CASSSGQPNEKLFF. The CDR3 DNA sequence: TGTGCCAGCAGCTCGGGACAGCCTAATGAAAAACTGTTTTTT. Combining the CDR3 with reference TRBV7-2 and TRBJ1-4 gives the whole variable domain GAGVSQSPSNKVTEKGKDVELRCDPISGHTALYWYRQSLGQGLEFLIYFQGNSAPDKSGLPSDRFSAERTGGSVSTLTIQRTQQEDSAVYLCASSSGQPNEKLFFGSGTQLSVL.